A selection of T cell receptor beta chains follows, all from one sample in a study of T cells after yellow fever vaccination. TCRdb used MiXCR to reprocess the 5' RACE reads, holding one entry per CDR3 protein. Among a few hundred thousand distinct CDR3 sequences listed, less than 20% were seen once. Sequencing used PBMCs, obtained 5 days after the first yellow fever vaccination. The origin of the receptors is a man aged 18-30 years who received the YFV17D yellow fever vaccine. The CDR3 runs from the conserved cysteine through the conserved F or W. Each record gives: J gene, clone size, V gene, D gene, CDR3 DNA, CDR3 protein. A D gene is named only where the DNA matches it firmly. Size is stated for part of the rows, as once, few or many counts, or as a class when the clone is expanded.

TRBJ2-1,-,TRBV11-2,TRBD1,TGTGCCAGCAGCCAACGGAACAGGGGCTTAATCTACAATGAGCAGTTCTTC,CASSQRNRGLIYNEQFF
TRBJ2-1,-,TRBV5-1,-,TGCGCCAGCAGCCCCGGACAACCCTACAATGAGCAGTTCTTC,CASSPGQPYNEQFF
TRBJ2-3,few,TRBV6-4,-,TGTGCCAGCAGTTCGACTAGATCGAGGAATACGCAGTATTTT,CASSSTRSRNTQYF
TRBJ2-5,few,TRBV29-1,-,TGCAGCGTTGGTCCGAACCAAGAGACCCAGTACTTC,CSVGPNQETQYF
TRBJ1-1,few,TRBV11-2,-,TGTGCCAGCAGCCCTTTACCGAGGGGCGCGGGTGAAGCTTTCTTT,CASSPLPRGAGEAFF
TRBJ2-3,few,TRBV5-1,-,TGCGCCAGCAGCTTGGTCGTAGGACGATTCACAGATACGCAGTATTTT,CASSLVVGRFTDTQYF
TRBJ1-1,few,TRBV5-1,-,TGCGCCAGCAGCTTGATTACCAACATGAACACTGAAGCTTTCTTT,CASSLITNMNTEAFF
TRBJ1-5,-,TRBV6-5,-,TGTGCCAGCATGCGGGAGGGGTGGGTTTCCCAGCCCCAGCATTTT,CASMREGWVSQPQHF
TRBJ2-1,-,TRBV5-1,-,TGCGCCAGCAGCTTGGCCTATCTATCCTACAATGAGCAGTTCTTC,CASSLAYLSYNEQFF
TRBJ2-5,-,TRBV18,-,TGTGCCAGCTCACCCCCCGGGGCCAGCCAAGAGACCCAGTACTTC,CASSPPGASQETQYF
TRBJ2-5,-,TRBV5-1,-,TGCGCCAGCAGCTTGGGGCGGCCCCAAGAGACCCAGTACTTC,CASSLGRPQETQYF
TRBJ1-2,-,TRBV6-6,-,TGTGCCAGCAGTTACCGGGGACACTATGGCTACACCTTC,CASSYRGHYGYTF
TRBJ1-5,few,TRBV29-1,TRBD1,TGCAGCGTAGGACAGGGGAATCAGCCCCAGCATTTT,CSVGQGNQPQHF
TRBJ2-3,few,TRBV9,-,TGTGCCAGCAGCGTAGCAACGGGGGGCCAAACAGATACGCAGTATTTT,CASSVATGGQTDTQYF
TRBJ1-2,few,TRBV7-9,-,TGTGCCAGCAGCTTAGATTTCGGGGCGGAAGGCTACACCTTC,CASSLDFGAEGYTF
TRBJ2-5,-,TRBV4-1,-,TGCGCCAGCAGCCAAGTGGCCCCGGGTGGGGAGACCCAGTACTTC,CASSQVAPGGETQYF
TRBJ1-2,few,TRBV4-3,TRBD1,TGCGCCAGCAGCCAAAAGGGGGCCTATGGCTACACCTTC,CASSQKGAYGYTF
TRBJ1-2,-,TRBV5-4,-,TGTGCCAGCAGCTTCCCGGGGGGCGGCTATGGCTACACCTTC,CASSFPGGGYGYTF
TRBJ1-4,few,TRBV12-3/TRBV12-4,TRBD1,TGTGCCAGCAGTAGGTCCGGGACAGGGAATGAAAAACTGTTTTTT,CASSRSGTGNEKLFF
TRBJ2-3,few,TRBV7-9,TRBD2,TGTGCCAGCAGCCTAGGGACTAGTCGGGCGGATACGCAGTATTTT,CASSLGTSRADTQYF
TRBJ2-5,-,TRBV7-2,TRBD1,TGTGCCAGCAGCCACCACGGACAGGGACAAGAGACCCAGTACTTC,CASSHHGQGQETQYF
TRBJ2-7,-,TRBV3-1,-,TGTGCCAGCAGCCAAGTTTTTGGCAAGGCGGCCTACGAGCAGTACTTC,CASSQVFGKAAYEQYF
TRBJ1-1,-,TRBV19,TRBD1,TGTGCCAGTAGTATTACCCCGGGACAGGGGTTGCCTGAAGCTTTCTTT,CASSITPGQGLPEAFF
TRBJ1-1,-,TRBV5-1,-,TGCGCCAGCAGCTTGGTCCTCGGCGGTCGGGGACTGAACACTGAAGCTTTCTTT,CASSLVLGGRGLNTEAFF
TRBJ2-6,few,TRBV7-6,-,TGTGCCAGCAGCTTACTCCTTGTGATCAACTCTGGGGCCAACGTCCTGACTTTC,CASSLLLVINSGANVLTF
TRBJ2-3,-,TRBV4-1,TRBD2,TGCGCCAGCAGTCTTAGCGGGGGCTTCGGAGATACGCAGTATTTT,CASSLSGGFGDTQYF
TRBJ1-5,few,TRBV20-1,TRBD1,TGCAGTGCTACGAGACAGGGTCTTATCCATAGCAATCAGCCCCAGCATTTT,CSATRQGLIHSNQPQHF
TRBJ2-1,-,TRBV6-7,TRBD1,TGTGCCAGCAGTAAACGAATGGGACAGAGCTCCTACAATGAGCAGTTCTTC,CASSKRMGQSSYNEQFF
TRBJ1-4,-,TRBV5-4,-,TGTGCCAGCGTCTACTCGCGACGGGCCCTAAATGAAAAACTGTTTTTT,CASVYSRRALNEKLFF
TRBJ2-5,few,TRBV11-2,-,TGTGCCAGCAGCTTACAGGGATATGAGACCCAGTACTTC,CASSLQGYETQYF
TRBJ1-2,-,TRBV21-1,-,TGTGCCAGCATCCGCTTCTATGGCTACACCTTC,CASIRFYGYTF
TRBJ2-3,many,TRBV27,TRBD2,TGTGCCAGCAGTTTCGTACGGGGGGGCGCATATACGCAGTATTTT,CASSFVRGGAYTQYF
TRBJ2-1,many,TRBV5-1,-,TGCGCCAGCAGCCTTCCATCCCCAGGGACCTACAATGAGCAGTTCTTC,CASSLPSPGTYNEQFF
TRBJ2-3,many,TRBV5-1,-,TGCGCCAGCAGCCTGGCGGTGGATGATACGCAGTATTTT,CASSLAVDDTQYF
TRBJ1-1,many,TRBV5-1,-,TGCGCCAGCAGCGGAGGGGTTTCGGTCCGGACTGAAGCTTTCTTT,CASSGGVSVRTEAFF
TRBJ1-3,few,TRBV6-1,TRBD1,TGTGCCAGCCTTGATCGGGACAGGGAAGACACCATATATTTT,CASLDRDREDTIYF
TRBJ1-2,few,TRBV20-1,-,TGCAGTGCTAGAAAACCCTATGGCTACACCTTC,CSARKPYGYTF
TRBJ1-2,few,TRBV12-3/TRBV12-4,-,TGTGCCAGCAGTTTAGGGCGGGCGGGCTACACCTTC,CASSLGRAGYTF
TRBJ1-5,few,TRBV4-1,-,TGCGCCAGCAGCCAAGATCCCCAGGGAGCCGATAGCAATCAGCCCCAGCATTTT,CASSQDPQGADSNQPQHF
TRBJ2-1,few,TRBV7-2,-,TGTGCCAGCAGCCCTCAAGGGGGATTCTCCTACAATGAGCAGTTCTTC,CASSPQGGFSYNEQFF
TRBJ2-7,-,TRBV20-1,-,TGCAGTGCTAGAGCCGGGGCCTACGAGCAGTACTTC,CSARAGAYEQYF
TRBJ2-2,-,TRBV6-1,TRBD2,TGTGCCAGCAGTGGACGCGGGGGGAACACCGGGGAGCTGTTTTTT,CASSGRGGNTGELFF
TRBJ2-3,few,TRBV11-2,TRBD1,TGTGCCAGCAGCGCCGGGGACAGTTCTTATTTT,CASSAGDSSYF
TRBJ2-1,many,TRBV7-3,TRBD2,TGTGCCAGCAGCCCTCATAGCGGGGCCCCCTACAATGAGCAGTTCTTC,CASSPHSGAPYNEQFF
TRBJ1-5,-,TRBV29-1,-,TGCAGCGTTGAAGATCGTACGGGTCAGCCCCAGCATTTT,CSVEDRTGQPQHF
TRBJ2-1,-,TRBV7-6,-,TGTGCCAGCAGCTTAGCGGTTCCGGGGCTCGATGAGCAGTTCTTC,CASSLAVPGLDEQFF
TRBJ1-1,-,TRBV4-1,-,TGCGCCAGCAGCTTCGCCAGGTGGACTGAAGCTTTCTTT,CASSFARWTEAFF
TRBJ2-4,-,TRBV9,-,TGTGCCAGCAGCGTGGATCTGACCACTCCAAACATTCAGTACTTC,CASSVDLTTPNIQYF
TRBJ2-1,few,TRBV29-1,-,TGCAGCGGGATGGTGGGGACCGAGCAGTTCTTC,CSGMVGTEQFF
TRBJ1-2,few,TRBV6-1,-,TGTGCCAGCAGTGAAGCGTCCTATGGCTACACCTTC,CASSEASYGYTF
TRBJ2-3,-,TRBV12-3/TRBV12-4,-,TGTGCCAGCACCGTCCAGGGTTCGCAGTATTTT,CASTVQGSQYF
TRBJ2-2,-,TRBV4-1,TRBD1,TGCGCCAGCAGCCAAGAATGGCAGGGGGCGAACACCGGGGAGCTGTTTTTT,CASSQEWQGANTGELFF
TRBJ2-1,-,TRBV5-6,-,TGTGCCAGCAGCTTGGGCCTTAGGGACAATGAGCAGTTCTTC,CASSLGLRDNEQFF
TRBJ2-5,-,TRBV7-3,-,TGTGCCAGCAGCTTAATGGGGGATCGGGAGACCCAGTACTTC,CASSLMGDRETQYF
TRBJ2-7,-,TRBV6-5,TRBD2,TGTGCCAGCAGTTACTCTAGTAGCGGGGTGTCCTACGAGCAGTACTTC,CASSYSSSGVSYEQYF
TRBJ2-5,few,TRBV4-2,TRBD2,TGTGCCAGCAGCCAAGATATAGCGGGGGCCCAAGAGACCCAGTACTTC,CASSQDIAGAQETQYF
TRBJ2-1,few,TRBV3-1,TRBD1,TGTGCCAGCAGCCCAGACATACAGGGGAATTACAATGAGCAGTTCTTC,CASSPDIQGNYNEQFF
TRBJ2-3,-,TRBV5-1,TRBD2,TGCGCCAGCAGGCCCGGGACTAGCGGGGGAACAGATACGCAGTATTTT,CASRPGTSGGTDTQYF
TRBJ1-5,few,TRBV10-2,-,TGCGCCAGCACTCTGGGGTACAATCAGCCCCAGCATTTT,CASTLGYNQPQHF
TRBJ1-2,-,TRBV6-5,-,TGTGCCAGCAAGTTGGGGTTCGGGGCCTATGGCTACACCTTC,CASKLGFGAYGYTF